This entry features one T cell receptor (beta chain) sequence. This entry comes from a study of blood T cell repertoires in COVID-19. TCRdb's copy holds only in-frame clones and misses some; the assay was immunoSEQ multiplex PCR. The table records hundreds of thousands of clones, more than 75% of them present only once. The CDR3 length is 15 residues. This chain joins TRBV21-1 and TRBJ2-3; the table gives TRBD2 as D, unverified against the DNA. TRBV21-1 is labeled a pseudogene. This TCR came from a man in his 70s with acute or convalescent COVID-19. The sequenced sample was peripheral blood. Written as DNA, the CDR3 is TGTGCCAGCAGCAACGGGCTAGCAAGCACAGATACGCAGTATTTT. It codes for CASSNGLASTDTQYF.